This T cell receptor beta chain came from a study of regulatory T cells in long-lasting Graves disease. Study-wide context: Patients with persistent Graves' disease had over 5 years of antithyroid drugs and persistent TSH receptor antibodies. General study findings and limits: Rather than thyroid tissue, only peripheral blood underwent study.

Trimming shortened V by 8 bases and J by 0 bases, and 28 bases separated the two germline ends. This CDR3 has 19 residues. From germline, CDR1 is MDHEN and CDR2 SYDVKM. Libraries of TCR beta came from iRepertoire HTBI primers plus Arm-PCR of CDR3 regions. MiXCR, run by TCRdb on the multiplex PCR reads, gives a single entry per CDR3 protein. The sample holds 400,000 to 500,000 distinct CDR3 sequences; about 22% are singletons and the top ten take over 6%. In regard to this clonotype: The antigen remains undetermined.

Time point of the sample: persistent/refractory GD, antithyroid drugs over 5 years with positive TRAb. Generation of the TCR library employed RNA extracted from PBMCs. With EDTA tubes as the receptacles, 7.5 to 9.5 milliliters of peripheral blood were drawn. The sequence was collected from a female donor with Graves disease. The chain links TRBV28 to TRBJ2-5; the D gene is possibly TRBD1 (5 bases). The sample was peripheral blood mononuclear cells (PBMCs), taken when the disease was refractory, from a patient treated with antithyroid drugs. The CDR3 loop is CASSPPVWWGPLYQETQYF. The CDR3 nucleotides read TGTGCCAGCTCACCACCGGTTTGGTGGGGCCCATTGTACCAAGAGACCCAGTACTTC. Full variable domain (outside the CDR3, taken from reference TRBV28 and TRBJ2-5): DVKVTQSSRYLVKRTGEKVFLECVQDMDHENMFWYRQDPGLGLRLIYFSYDVKMKEKGDIPEGYSVSREKKERFSLILESASTNQTSMYLCASSPPVWWGPLYQETQYFGPGTRLLVL.